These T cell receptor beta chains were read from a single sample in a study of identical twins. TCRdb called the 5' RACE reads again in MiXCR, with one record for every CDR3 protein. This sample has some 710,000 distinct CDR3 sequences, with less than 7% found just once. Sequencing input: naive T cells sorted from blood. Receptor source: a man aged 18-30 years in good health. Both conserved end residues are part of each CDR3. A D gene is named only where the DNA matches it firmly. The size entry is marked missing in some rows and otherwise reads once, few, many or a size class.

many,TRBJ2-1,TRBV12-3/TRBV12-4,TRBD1,CASSSGTGFYEQFF,TGTGCCAGCAGTTCCGGGACAGGGTTCTATGAGCAGTTCTTC
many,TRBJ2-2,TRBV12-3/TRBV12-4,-,CASRMGYTGELFF,TGTGCCAGCAGAATGGGTTACACCGGGGAGCTGTTTTTT
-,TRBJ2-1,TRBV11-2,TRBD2,CASSLDLAGGPWNEQFF,TGTGCCAGCAGCTTAGATTTAGCGGGAGGGCCGTGGAATGAGCAGTTCTTC
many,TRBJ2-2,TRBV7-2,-,CASSRENTGELFF,TGTGCCAGCAGCCGGGAGAACACCGGGGAGCTGTTTTTT
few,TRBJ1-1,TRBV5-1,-,CASSLGGDLNTEAFF,TGCGCCAGCAGCTTGGGGGGGGACTTGAACACTGAAGCTTTCTTT
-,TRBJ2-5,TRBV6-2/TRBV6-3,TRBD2,CASSGLAGPQETQYF,TGTGCCAGCAGCGGACTAGCGGGACCCCAAGAGACCCAGTACTTC
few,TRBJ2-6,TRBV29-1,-,CSVVPGGANVLTF,TGCAGCGTTGTCCCAGGTGGGGCCAACGTCCTGACTTTC
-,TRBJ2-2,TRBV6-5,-,CASRYRVAGELFF,TGTGCCAGCAGGTACAGGGTGGCCGGGGAGCTGTTTTTT
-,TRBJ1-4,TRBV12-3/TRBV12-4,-,CASSPSGTGEKLFF,TGTGCCAGCAGTCCCAGCGGGACGGGTGAAAAACTGTTTTTT
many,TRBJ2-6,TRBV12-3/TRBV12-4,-,CASSPNRGAGANVLTF,TGTGCCAGCAGCCCAAATCGGGGTGCTGGGGCCAACGTCCTGACTTTC